The sequence of this T cell receptor (delta chain) was determined in a study of γδ T cells in repeated Plasmodium falciparum infection. In the study overall: Each infection was followed by sampling at 21 days, plus baseline and some pre-infection draws.

Details on this clone: This DNA translates differently at residue 12 from the TCRdb protein, which is that of a much larger clone; a read error is likely, and the protein shown is the DNA's own translation.

TCRdb reanalyzed the multiplex PCR reads using CATT. The sample includes over 90,000 delta-chain clones, approximately 0.92% of them seen just once. Flow sorting of PBMC yielded separate Vgamma9/Vdelta2+ and Vdelta2-negative gammadelta T cell populations for bulk repertoire analysis. Germline CDR1 TSWWSYY, CDR2 QGS. This CDR3 region has 24 residues. V shed 3 bases and J shed 0 bases, with 38 bases lying between them. The receptor comes from a pool of human donors (malaria-infected and uninfected, not separated). Sequencing was done on a sample of gamma-delta T cells from blood. The gene calls are TRDV1 and TRDJ1, with D perhaps given as TRDD2 or TRDD3 (9 bases each). TCRdb does not report a J gene; here it was assigned by matching the DNA to germline references. The CDR3 reads CALGDALPSYQALGDFGYTDKLIF. The CDR3 DNA is TGTGCTCTTGGGGATGCGCTTCCTTCCTACCAGGCACTGGGGGACTTCGGGTACACCGATAAACTCATCTTT.